These T cell receptor beta chains were read from a single sample in a study of T cells in Graves' hyperthyroidism and ophthalmopathy. TCRdb fed the multiplex PCR reads into MiXCR, producing one record per CDR3 protein. This sample yields 500,000 to 750,000 distinct CDR3 sequences, of which 40% to 55% are seen a single time; around 7.7% belongs to the top ten. Sequencing was performed on peripheral blood or thyroid tissue (not recorded which). These receptors were collected from a woman in her late teens or twenties with Graves' hyperthyroidism. The CDR3 runs from the conserved cysteine through the conserved F or W. A D gene is named only where the DNA matches it firmly. Clone size is given for some rows only: seen once, a few or many times, or a class if the clone is expanded.

v_call	d_call	clone_size	cdr3_length	j_call	cdr3_aa	cdr3_nt
TRBV2	TRBD1	NA	15	TRBJ2-6	CASTGGSSGANVLTF	TGTGCCAGCACAGGGGGAAGCTCTGGGGCCAACGTCCTGACTTTC
TRBV6-1	NA	NA	15	TRBJ2-6	CASSGMGFGANVLTF	TGTGCCAGCAGTGGGATGGGGTTCGGGGCCAACGTCCTGACTTTC
TRBV29-1	TRBD1	many	13	TRBJ2-7	CSVLDDRAHEQYF	TGCAGCGTCCTGGACGACAGGGCTCACGAGCAGTACTTC
TRBV20-1	NA	few	12	TRBJ1-5	CSPTGSNQPQHF	TGCAGTCCGACCGGTAGCAATCAGCCCCAGCATTTT
TRBV11-2	NA	NA	15	TRBJ2-3	CASSRSSGPTDTQYF	TGTGCCAGCAGCCGCTCATCGGGGCCCACAGATACGCAGTATTTT
TRBV24-1	NA	few	16	TRBJ1-3	CATSEGPRAAGNTIYF	TGTGCCACCAGTGAGGGACCCCGGGCTGCTGGAAACACCATATATTTT
TRBV15	NA	medium-sized	14	TRBJ1-3	CATSRRGSGNTIYF	TGTGCCACCAGCAGACGGGGCTCTGGAAACACCATATATTTT
TRBV6-5	TRBD1	NA	13	TRBJ2-5	CASRTGGYETQYF	TGTGCCAGCAGAACAGGGGGCTACGAGACCCAGTACTTC
TRBV13	NA	many	17	TRBJ2-5	CASSLDTGSKYQETQYF	TGTGCCAGCAGCTTAGATACGGGGTCTAAGTACCAAGAGACCCAGTACTTC
TRBV12-3/TRBV12-4	TRBD1	few	17	TRBJ2-7	CASSLGPVGTGFYEQYF	TGTGCCAGCAGTTTAGGACCCGTTGGGACAGGGTTTTACGAGCAGTACTTC
TRBV20-1	TRBD2	NA	13	TRBJ2-2	CSASRAGPGELFF	TGCAGTGCTAGTCGAGCGGGGCCCGGGGAGCTGTTTTTT
TRBV13	TRBD1	NA	14	TRBJ1-2	CASSPTGVPNGYTF	TGTGCCAGCAGCCCAACAGGGGTCCCGAATGGCTACACCTTC
TRBV9	NA	few	12	TRBJ2-1	CASSVQQNEQFF	TGTGCCAGCAGCGTACAACAGAATGAGCAGTTCTTC
TRBV12-3/TRBV12-4	NA	many	14	TRBJ1-2	CASSPSTGLYGYTF	TGTGCCAGCAGTCCCTCGACAGGTCTCTATGGCTACACCTTC
TRBV7-9	NA	NA	13	TRBJ1-1	CASSEAQGAEAFF	TGTGCCAGCAGTGAAGCCCAAGGGGCTGAAGCTTTCTTT
TRBV6-6	NA	NA	15	TRBJ2-3	CASNARTENTDTQYF	TGTGCCAGCAATGCCCGGACAGAGAACACAGATACGCAGTATTTT
TRBV7-2	TRBD2	NA	16	TRBJ2-7	CASSLVDSGGPDEQYF	TGTGCCAGCAGCTTAGTTGATAGCGGGGGGCCCGACGAGCAGTACTTC
TRBV10-3	TRBD1	NA	14	TRBJ1-2	CAISERTGGFGYTF	TGTGCCATCAGTGAACGGACAGGGGGCTTTGGCTACACCTTC
TRBV7-9	NA	NA	9	TRBJ1-2	CASSFEYTF	TGTGCCAGCAGCTTTGAATACACCTTC